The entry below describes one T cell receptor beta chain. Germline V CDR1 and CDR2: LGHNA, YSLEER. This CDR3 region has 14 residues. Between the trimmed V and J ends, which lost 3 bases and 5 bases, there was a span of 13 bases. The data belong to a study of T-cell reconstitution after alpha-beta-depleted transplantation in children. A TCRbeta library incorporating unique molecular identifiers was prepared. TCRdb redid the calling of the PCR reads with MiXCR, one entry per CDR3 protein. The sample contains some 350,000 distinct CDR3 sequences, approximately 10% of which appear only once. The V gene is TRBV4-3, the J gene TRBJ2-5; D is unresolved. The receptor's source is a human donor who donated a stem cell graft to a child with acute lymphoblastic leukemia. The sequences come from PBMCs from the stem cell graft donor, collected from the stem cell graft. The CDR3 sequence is CASSHGPLGETQYF. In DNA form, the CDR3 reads TGCGCCAGCAGCCACGGTCCGTTGGGGGAGACCCAGTACTTC.